This T cell receptor (beta chain) originates from a study of cytomegalovirus exposure and HLA in healthy donors. Between the trimmed V and J ends, which lost 6 bases and 4 bases, there was a span of 12 bases. CDR3 length equals 13 residues. Per the germline V gene, CDR1 is MNHEY and CDR2 is SMNVEV (reference sequence). The repertoire was sequenced with immunoSEQ multiplex PCR; TCRdb's copy has only in-frame clones and lacks some. The profile covers around 95,000 clones, with roughly 85% appearing a single time and 20% taken by the ten largest. The clonotype comes from a man younger than 35 in good health and CMV-seropositive. This chain uses TRBV27 with TRBJ2-5; the D is unclear. The sequenced sample was PBMCs. The CDR3 spells CASSPGSGETQYF. CDR3 DNA sequence: TGTGCCAGCAGCCCCGGTAGTGGAGAGACCCAGTACTTC.